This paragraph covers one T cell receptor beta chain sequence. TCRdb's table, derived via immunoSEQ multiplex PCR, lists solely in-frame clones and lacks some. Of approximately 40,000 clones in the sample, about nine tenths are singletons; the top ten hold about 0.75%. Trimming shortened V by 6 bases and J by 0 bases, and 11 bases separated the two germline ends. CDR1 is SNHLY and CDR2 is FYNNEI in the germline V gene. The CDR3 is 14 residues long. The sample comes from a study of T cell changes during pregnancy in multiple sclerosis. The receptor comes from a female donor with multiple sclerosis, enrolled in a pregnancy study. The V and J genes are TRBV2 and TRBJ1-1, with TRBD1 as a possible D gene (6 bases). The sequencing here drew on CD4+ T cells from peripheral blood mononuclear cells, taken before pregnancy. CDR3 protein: CASRYRAMNTEAFF. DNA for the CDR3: TGTGCCAGCAGGTACAGGGCCATGAACACTGAAGCTTTCTTT.